Listed here is a single TCR beta chain. This specimen comes from a study of blood T cell repertoires in COVID-19. Whole-study context: Samples taken during acute and convalescent COVID-19 were collected in the United States, Italy and Spain. From T cells, B-cell-depleted T cells, or PBMCs came the material, which was cDNA or gDNA.

Trimming at V came to 4 bases and at J to 12 bases, leaving 8 bases not matched to a gene. Looked up from germline, CDR1 is SGHVS and CDR2 is FQNEAQ. The CDR3 runs to 14 residues. In the original workflow: Amplification with reference gene primers provided the estimates of nucleated cell counts. The table came from immunoSEQ multiplex PCR; TCRdb's copy has only in-frame clones and leaves some out. D and trimming come from the DNA, and the V and J calls and clone size come from that table. The table has roughly 140,000 clones, around 82% seen once. The sequencing sample was made of peripheral blood. The receptor comes from a man aged 55-75 years with acute or convalescent COVID-19. This chain links TRBV7-8 with TRBJ2-1, with 11 bases fitting TRBD2. The CDR3 nucleotides are TGTGCCAGCAGCTCCTTAGCGGGAGGGCCTCGGCAGTTCTTC. This gives the protein CASSSLAGGPRQFF.